Here is one TCR beta chain with its context. The sample originates from a study of control samples from healthy donors and cancer patients. The CDR3 has 12 residues. Between the trimmed V and J ends, which lost 5 bases and 10 bases, there was a span of 12 bases. From germline, CDR1 is MNHEY and CDR2 SMNVEV (reference sequence). Using immunoSEQ multiplex PCR, the repertoire was profiled, and TCRdb retains in-frame clones only, with some absent. The table lists approximately 100,000 clones, roughly 92% of them singletons. The chain links TRBV27 to TRBJ2-1; D is perhaps TRBD2 (5 bases). The source is a human donor in good health. The donor label of this sample is uncertain. Specimen: blood. The CDR3 DNA sequence: TGTGCCAGCAGTGACCTAGGAGGAGAGCAGTTCTTC. Protein: CASSDLGGEQFF.